The 6 T cell receptor beta chains presented below share a single source sample, sequenced in a study of blood T cell repertoires in COVID-19. This table comes from immunoSEQ multiplex PCR, and its TCRdb copy is limited to in-frame clones, with some not included. The sample yields 380,000 or so clones, 89% seen once. Sequences were obtained from peripheral blood. Source of these receptors: a man aged 35-49 years with acute or convalescent COVID-19.

V usage is TRBV2 and J usage is TRBJ1-1, with TRBD1 as a possible D gene (6 bases). The ends were cut back, 6 bases at V and 1 base at J, with 12 bases in the middle. This CDR3 has 14 residues. Germline V lookup: CDR1 SNHLY, CDR2 FYNNEI. The CDR3 loop reads CASSEQGRNTEAFF. The CDR3 DNA reads TGTGCCAGCAGCGAACAGGGTAGGAACACTGAAGCTTTCTTT.

The chain employs TRBV7-2 and TRBJ2-2, with TRBD1 matching over 9 bases. The length of the CDR3 is 17 residues. Germline CDR1 reads SGHTA; CDR2 reads FQGNSA. V gave up 1 base and J gave up 5 bases; unmatched junction bases: 8. The CDR3 DNA follows: TGTGCCAGCAGCTTAGACCGACAGGGGGTGGAAACCGGGGAGCTGTTTTTT. Encoded protein: CASSLDRQGVETGELFF.

The chain couples TRBV28 to TRBJ1-2, with D unclear. Trimming left V 5 bases short and J 8 bases short, with 21 bases between. This CDR3 contains 15 residues. The germline gives CDR1 MDHEN, CDR2 SYDVKM. The CDR3 sequence is CASSLPGQQSVGYTF. The DNA of the CDR3 is TGTGCCAGCAGTCTCCCAGGCCAGCAGAGTGTGGGCTACACCTTC.

The chain is built from TRBV7-8 and TRBJ2-1, with 15 bases matching TRBD2. The CDR3 contains 20 residues. After removal of 0 bases from V and 1 base from J, the junction contained 7 bases not matched to a gene. Germline loops: CDR1 SGHVS, CDR2 FQNEAQ. The CDR3 DNA sequence: TGTGCCAGCAGCTTAGCGGGCCCGGGACTAGCGGGGGGTTCCTACAATGAGCAGTTCTTC. The encoded protein is CASSLAGPGLAGGSYNEQFF.

The chain couples TRBV3-1 (or the pseudogene TRBV3-2) to TRBJ1-1, with D possibly being TRBD1 (5 bases). The CDR3 loop spans 14 amino acids. Germline-derived CDR1 and CDR2 are LGHDT and YNNKEL (reference sequence). Trimming cost V 5 bases and J 4 bases, with 14 bases left between them. The CDR3 spells CASSGTWGVTEAFF. CDR3 nucleotide sequence: TGTGCCAGCAGCGGGACCTGGGGGGTCACTGAAGCTTTCTTT.

The chain has TRBV23-1 and TRBJ2-7; TRBD2 matches 8 bases. TRBV23-1 is an ORF, with its function uncertain. There are 16 residues in the CDR3. Trimming removed 5 bases from V and 6 bases from J; junction bases left unmatched: 15. In DNA, the CDR3 is TGCGCCAGCAGTAGGGCGGGAGGAGAGCGTCCCTGCGAGCAGTACTTC. Translating it yields CASSRAGGERPCEQYF.